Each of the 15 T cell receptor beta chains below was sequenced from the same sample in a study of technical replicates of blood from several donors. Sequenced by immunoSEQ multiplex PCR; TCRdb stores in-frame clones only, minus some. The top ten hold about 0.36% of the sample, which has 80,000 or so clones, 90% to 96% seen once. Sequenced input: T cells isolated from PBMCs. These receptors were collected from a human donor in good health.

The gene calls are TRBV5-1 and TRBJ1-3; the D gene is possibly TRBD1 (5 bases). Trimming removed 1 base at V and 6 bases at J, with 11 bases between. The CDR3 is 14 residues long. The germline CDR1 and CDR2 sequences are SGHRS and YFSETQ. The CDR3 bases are TGCGCCAGCAGCTTGACGGGACTTTCAAACACCATATATTTT. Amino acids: CASSLTGLSNTIYF.

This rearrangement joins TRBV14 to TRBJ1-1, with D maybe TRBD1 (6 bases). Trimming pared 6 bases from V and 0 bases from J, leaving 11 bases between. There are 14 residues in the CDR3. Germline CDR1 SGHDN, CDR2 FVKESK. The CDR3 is CASSRQAMNTEAFF. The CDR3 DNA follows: TGTGCCAGCAGTCGACAGGCTATGAACACTGAAGCTTTCTTT.

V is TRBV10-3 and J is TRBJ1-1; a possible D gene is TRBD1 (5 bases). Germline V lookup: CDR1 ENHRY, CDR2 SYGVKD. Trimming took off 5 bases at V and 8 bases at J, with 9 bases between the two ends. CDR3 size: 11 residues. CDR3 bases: TGTGCCATCAGTATGGGGGGAGAAGCTTTCTTT. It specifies CAISMGGEAFF.

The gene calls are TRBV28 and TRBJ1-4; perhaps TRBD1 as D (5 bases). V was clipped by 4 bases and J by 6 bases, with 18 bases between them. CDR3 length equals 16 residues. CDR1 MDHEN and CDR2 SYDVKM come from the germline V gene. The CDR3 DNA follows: TGTGCCAGCAGTTATACCCTAGGGGAGGGATATGAAAAACTGTTTTTT. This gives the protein CASSYTLGEGYEKLFF.

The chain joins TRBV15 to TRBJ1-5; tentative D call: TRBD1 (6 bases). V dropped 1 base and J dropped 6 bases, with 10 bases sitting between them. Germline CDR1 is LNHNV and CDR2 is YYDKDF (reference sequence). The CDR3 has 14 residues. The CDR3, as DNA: TGTGCCACCAGCAGAGTGCAGGGGCCTCAGCCCCAGCATTTT. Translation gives CATSRVQGPQPQHF.

This chain's CDR3 is CASSLDRGVEAFF. The CDR3 nucleotides read TGTGCCAGCAGTTTAGACAGGGGCGTTGAAGCTTTCTTT. The chain employs TRBV27 and TRBJ1-1; TRBD1 agrees at 8 bases. The junction had 3 bases not matched to a gene; V was cut back by 2 bases and J by 7 bases. The CDR3 extends over 13 amino acids. Germline lookup yields CDR1 MNHEY and CDR2 SMNVEV (reference sequence).

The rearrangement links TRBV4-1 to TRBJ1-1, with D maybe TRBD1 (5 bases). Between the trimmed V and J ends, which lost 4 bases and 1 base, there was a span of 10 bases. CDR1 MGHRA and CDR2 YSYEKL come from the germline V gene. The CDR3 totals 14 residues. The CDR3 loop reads CASSRGLENTEAFF. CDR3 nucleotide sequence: TGCGCCAGCAGCCGGGGACTGGAGAACACTGAAGCTTTCTTT.

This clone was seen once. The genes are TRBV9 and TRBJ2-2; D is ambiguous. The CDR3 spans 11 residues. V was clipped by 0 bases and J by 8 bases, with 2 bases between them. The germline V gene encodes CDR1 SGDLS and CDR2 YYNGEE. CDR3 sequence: CASSVVGELFF. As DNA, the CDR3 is TGTGCCAGCAGCGTAGTAGGGGAGCTGTTTTTT.

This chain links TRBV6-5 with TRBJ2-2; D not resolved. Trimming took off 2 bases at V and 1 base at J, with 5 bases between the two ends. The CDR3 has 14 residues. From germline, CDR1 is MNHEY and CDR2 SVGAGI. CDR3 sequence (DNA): TGTGCCAGCAGTTACCACAGGAACACCGGGGAGCTGTTTTTT. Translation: CASSYHRNTGELFF.

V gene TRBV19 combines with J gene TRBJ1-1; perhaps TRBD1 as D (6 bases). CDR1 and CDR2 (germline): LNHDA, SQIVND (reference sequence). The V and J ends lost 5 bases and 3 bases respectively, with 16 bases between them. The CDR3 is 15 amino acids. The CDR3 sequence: CASSWHRVVDTEAFF. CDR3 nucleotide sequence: TGTGCCAGTAGTTGGCACAGGGTTGTCGACACTGAAGCTTTCTTT.

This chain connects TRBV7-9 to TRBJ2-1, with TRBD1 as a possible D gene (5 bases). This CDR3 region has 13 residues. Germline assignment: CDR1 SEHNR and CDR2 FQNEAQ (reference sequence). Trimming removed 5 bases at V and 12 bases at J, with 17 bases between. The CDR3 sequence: CASSLPEGEGQFF. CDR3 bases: TGTGCCAGCAGCCTGCCGGAAGGGGAAGGGCAGTTCTTC.

Here the CDR3 reads CASSAVSTEAFF. CDR3 DNA sequence: TGTGCCAGCAGCGCAGTCAGCACTGAAGCTTTCTTT. The chain is built from TRBV7-6 and TRBJ1-1, with D unresolved. The V gene lost 5 bases and the J gene lost 4 bases, with 8 bases spanning the gap. The length of the CDR3 is 12 residues. Germline CDR1 SGHVS, CDR2 FNYEAQ.

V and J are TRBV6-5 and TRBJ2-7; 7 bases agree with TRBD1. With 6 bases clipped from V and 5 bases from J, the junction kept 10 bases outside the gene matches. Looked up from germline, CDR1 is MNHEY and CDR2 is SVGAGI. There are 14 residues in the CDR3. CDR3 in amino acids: CASRLDRAVDEQYF. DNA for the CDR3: TGTGCCAGCAGATTAGACAGGGCCGTCGACGAGCAGTACTTC.

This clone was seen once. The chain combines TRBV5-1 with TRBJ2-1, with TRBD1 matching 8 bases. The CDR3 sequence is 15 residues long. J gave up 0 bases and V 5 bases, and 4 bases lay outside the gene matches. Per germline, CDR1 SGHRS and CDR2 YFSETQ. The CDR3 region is CASSYDRGSYNEQFF. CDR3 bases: TGCGCCAGCAGTTACGACAGGGGCTCCTACAATGAGCAGTTCTTC.

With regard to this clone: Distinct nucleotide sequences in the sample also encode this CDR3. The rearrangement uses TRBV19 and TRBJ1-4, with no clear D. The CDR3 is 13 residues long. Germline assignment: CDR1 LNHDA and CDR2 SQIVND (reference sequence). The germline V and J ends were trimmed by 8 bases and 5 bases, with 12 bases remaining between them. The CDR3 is CASSRVLNEKLFF. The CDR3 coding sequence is TGTGCCAGTTCTAGAGTCCTAAATGAAAAACTGTTTTTT.